The next 22 T cell receptor beta chains were all read from a single sample in a study of cytomegalovirus exposure and HLA in healthy donors. It was with 60 Vbeta and 13 Jbeta primers that the PCR ran. Only in-frame clones appear in the TCRdb table, and some are missing; sequencing was by immunoSEQ multiplex PCR. The sample records about 120,000 clones, 81% being singletons. Sequencing was done on a sample of PBMCs. Receptors originate from a woman aged 35 to 49 in good health and CMV-seronegative.

This clone was observed a single time. This chain links TRBV6-1 with TRBJ1-2; TRBD1 might be the D (6 bases). Deletions cut 3 bases from V and 2 bases from J, with 13 bases between. There are 15 residues in the CDR3. Germline lookup yields CDR1 MNHNS and CDR2 SASEGT. CDR3 coding DNA: TGTGCCAGCAGTGACGGTTGGGGGCAAAACTATGGCTACACCTTC. This codes for CASSDGWGQNYGYTF.

The genes are TRBV19 and TRBJ2-1; 12 nucleotides line up with TRBD2. The trim removed 6 bases at V and 3 bases at J, leaving 3 bases unmatched. Germline values: CDR1 LNHDA, CDR2 SQIVND (reference sequence). The CDR3 has 15 residues. The CDR3 coding sequence is TGTGCCAGTAGCTCTAGCGGGAGGGACTACAATGAGCAGTTCTTC. Translating it yields CASSSSGRDYNEQFF.

The chain joins TRBV5-1 to TRBJ2-1; TRBD1 matches 10 bases. The CDR3 is made up of 16 amino acids. After removal of 7 bases from V and 6 bases from J, the junction contained 13 bases not matched to a gene. Germline V gene lookup returns CDR1 SGHRS and CDR2 YFSETQ. The CDR3 protein is CASGLAAGTGVNEQFF. CDR3 in DNA: TGCGCCAGCGGCCTTGCGGCCGGGACAGGGGTCAATGAGCAGTTCTTC.

The chain couples TRBV5-4 to TRBJ2-7, with 8 bases that match TRBD1. In germline, CDR1 is SGHNT, CDR2 YYREEE (reference sequence). CDR3 length: 14 amino acids. The V and J ends lost 3 bases and 3 bases, in that order; junction bases with no gene match: 5. The CDR3 DNA is TGTGCCAGCAGCTACCGACAGGGGAACTACGAGCAGTACTTC. Translation gives CASSYRQGNYEQYF.

The gene calls are TRBV5-1 and TRBJ1-1; D possibly corresponds to TRBD1 (5 bases). The CDR3 covers 15 residues. Germline values: CDR1 SGHRS, CDR2 YFSETQ. V gave up 0 bases and J gave up 2 bases, with 11 bases separating them. The CDR3 nucleotides are TGCGCCAGCAGCTTGGCGGAGGGACGTAACACTGAAGCTTTCTTT. This codes for CASSLAEGRNTEAFF.

Notes on this clone: This same CDR3 is encoded by further DNA sequences in the sample. The chain couples TRBV5-1 to TRBJ1-1; no reliable D call. Germline-derived CDR1 and CDR2 are SGHRS and YFSETQ. Trimming removed 6 bases from V and 1 base from J, with 13 bases in between. This CDR3 spans 14 amino acids. The CDR3 here is CASTIRPGNTEAFF. The CDR3 nucleotides are TGCGCCAGCACGATCAGACCAGGGAACACTGAAGCTTTCTTT. The variable domain in full, with the rest retrieved from reference TRBV5-1 and TRBJ1-1, is KAGVTQTPRYLIKTRGQQVTLSCSPISGHRSVSWYQQTPGQGLQFLFEYFSETQRNKGNFPGRFSGRQFSNSRSEMNVSTLELGDSALYLCASTIRPGNTEAFFGQGTRLTVV.

The V gene is TRBV15, the J gene TRBJ2-7; TRBD2 matches 8 bases. J gave up 2 bases and V 0 bases, and 6 bases lay outside the gene matches. Germline V gene data show CDR1 as LNHNV and CDR2 as YYDKDF (reference sequence). The CDR3 covers 16 residues. The CDR3 loop is CATSREVAGPTYEQYF. The CDR3 DNA sequence: TGTGCCACCAGCAGAGAGGTAGCGGGGCCAACCTACGAGCAGTACTTC.

In this sample, this clone turned up once. The chain links TRBV5-1 to TRBJ2-1; the D gene is possibly TRBD2 (6 bases). The CDR3 runs 14 residues. Germline values: CDR1 SGHRS, CDR2 YFSETQ. Deletions cut 4 bases from V and 5 bases from J, with 13 bases between. CDR3 sequence: CASSDGTPNNEQFF. In DNA form, the CDR3 reads TGCGCCAGCAGCGACGGGACTCCTAACAATGAGCAGTTCTTC.

The rearrangement uses TRBV7-9 and TRBJ1-1; no firm D call. The CDR3 covers 16 residues. Trimming shortened V by 4 bases and J by 0 bases, and 15 bases separated the two germline ends. Per germline, CDR1 SEHNR and CDR2 FQNEAQ (reference sequence). The CDR3 loop reads CASSSLGGKVNTEAFF. The CDR3 DNA reads as TGTGCCAGCAGCTCACTGGGAGGGAAGGTGAACACTGAAGCTTTCTTT. Filled out from reference TRBV7-9 and TRBJ1-1, the complete variable domain reads DTGVSQNPRHKITKRGQNVTFRCDPISEHNRLYWYRQTLGQGPEFLTYFQNEAQLEKSRLLSDRFSAERPKGSFSTLEIQRTEQGDSAMYLCASSSLGGKVNTEAFFGQGTRLTVV.

This chain joins TRBV30 and TRBJ1-4, with D tentatively TRBD1 (6 bases). The CDR3 sequence is 15 residues long. Germline assignment: CDR1 GTSNPN and CDR2 SVGIG (reference sequence). V was cut by 7 bases and J by 2 bases, with 17 bases left in between. This CDR3 reads CASNLRGSTNEKLFF. Here the CDR3 DNA reads TGTGCCTCGAACCTCAGGGGATCTACTAATGAAAAACTGTTTTTT. Full variable domain (rest looked up from reference TRBV30 and TRBJ1-4): SQTIHQWPATLVQPVGSPLSLECTVEGTSNPNLYWYRQAAGRGLQLLFYSVGIGQISSEVPQNLSASRPQDRQFILSSKKLLLSDSGFYLCASNLRGSTNEKLFFGSGTQLSVL.

The chain joins TRBV15 to TRBJ1-5; TRBD1 matches 7 bases. The CDR3 length is 17 residues. J gave up 6 bases and V 5 bases, and 16 bases lay outside the gene matches. The germline gives CDR1 LNHNV, CDR2 YYDKDF (reference sequence). The CDR3 DNA follows: TGTGCCACCAGCCCACGTCCCTTCGACAGGGAAGGTCAGCCCCAGCATTTT. It specifies CATSPRPFDREGQPQHF. Variable domain in full (rest from reference TRBV15 and TRBJ1-5): DAMVIQNPRYQVTQFGKPVTLSCSQTLNHNVMYWYQQKSSQAPKLLFHYYDKDFNNEADTPDNFQSRRPNTSFCFLDIRSPGLGDTAMYLCATSPRPFDREGQPQHFGDGTRLSIL.

V gene TRBV5-4 combines with J gene TRBJ1-2; TRBD1 agrees at 10 bases. The CDR3 contains 14 residues. CDR1 SGHNT and CDR2 YYREEE come from the germline V gene (reference sequence). V lost 8 bases, J lost 4 bases, and 8 bases stayed unmatched. CDR3 amino acids: CASNRDRGLYGYTF. CDR3 in DNA: TGTGCCAGTAACCGGGACAGGGGCCTCTATGGCTACACCTTC.

The V and J genes are TRBV28 and TRBJ1-2; the match to TRBD1 covers 7 bases. Germline values: CDR1 MDHEN, CDR2 SYDVKM. V shed 6 bases and J 7 bases; nucleotides not matched to a gene: 8. The CDR3 runs 13 residues. This CDR3 reads CASRDRKEAGYTF. The CDR3 nucleotides read TGTGCCAGCAGGGACAGGAAGGAAGCTGGCTACACCTTC.

The rearrangement joins TRBV12-5 to TRBJ2-5; D is possibly TRBD2 (5 bases). The CDR3 is 14 residues long. Germline values: CDR1 LGHNT, CDR2 FRNRAP. V gave up 6 bases and J gave up 2 bases, with 13 bases separating them. The CDR3 coding sequence is TGTGCTAGTGGCGGATACGGGAAACAAGAGACCCAGTACTTC. It specifies CASGGYGKQETQYF.

The chain recombines TRBV6-5 with TRBJ2-5, with 8 bases matching TRBD1. Judging by the DNA end, TRBJ2-7 fits better; the J call may be wrong. CDR1 MNHEY and CDR2 SVGAGI come from the germline V gene. CDR3 length equals 13 residues. CDR3 sequence: CASSRGQGYEQYF. The CDR3 nucleotides read TGTGCCAGCAGTCGAGGACAGGGCTACGAGCAGTACTTC.

V is TRBV11-2 and J is TRBJ2-1, with D possibly being TRBD2 (6 bases). Trimming pared 1 base from V and 6 bases from J, leaving 10 bases between. The CDR3 has 14 amino acids. Germline V gene data show CDR1 as SGHAT and CDR2 as FQNNGV. The CDR3 sequence is CASSLGGRSNEQFF. The CDR3 region has the DNA TGTGCCAGCAGCTTAGGGGGGAGGAGCAATGAGCAGTTCTTC.

Here the CDR3 reads CASGLYDSRGPKLQYF. The CDR3, as DNA: TGTGCTAGTGGTTTGTACGACTCCAGGGGGCCAAAGTTACAGTACTTC. This chain joins TRBV12-5 and TRBJ2-7; 8 nucleotides agree with TRBD1. Germline-derived CDR1 and CDR2 are LGHNT and FRNRAP. Trimming took 2 bases from V and 10 from J; bases not matched to a gene: 16. This CDR3 spans 16 amino acids.

V usage is TRBV9 and J usage is TRBJ1-3; the match to TRBD1 covers 7 bases. CDR3 length: 14 residues. V lost 3 bases to trimming and J lost 8 bases; unmatched junction nucleotides: 8. CDR1 SGDLS and CDR2 YYNGEE come from the germline V gene. The CDR3 DNA reads TGTGCCAGCAGCGATGGACAGGAGGGATACACCATATATTTT. Translated: CASSDGQEGYTIYF.

This clone was observed a handful of times. V gene TRBV6-6 combines with J gene TRBJ1-2; 9 bases agree with TRBD1. This CDR3 region has 14 residues. The V and J ends lost 6 bases and 9 bases, in that order; junction bases with no gene match: 11. CDR1 is MNHNY, CDR2 SVGAGI, per germline (reference sequence). CDR3 DNA: TGTGCCAGCAGCGCGACAGGGGGACGTGAAAGCTACACCTTC. Translation gives CASSATGGRESYTF.

The chain carries TRBV19 and TRBJ2-2; no firm D call. The CDR3 runs 17 residues. V lost 4 bases to trimming and J lost 0 bases, with 15 bases between them. Germline V lookup: CDR1 LNHDA, CDR2 SQIVND (reference sequence). The CDR3 protein is CASSNHNYPPNTGELFF. CDR3 coding DNA: TGTGCCAGTAGTAATCATAACTATCCGCCGAACACCGGGGAGCTGTTTTTT.

This chain links TRBV9 with TRBJ2-1; 10 bases are shared with TRBD2. This CDR3 comprises 15 residues. In germline, CDR1 is SGDLS, CDR2 YYNGEE. The trim removed 6 bases at V and 8 bases at J, leaving 11 bases unmatched. The CDR3 here is CASTVRLAGVDEQFF. CDR3 coding DNA: TGTGCCAGCACCGTCCGGCTAGCGGGAGTGGATGAGCAGTTCTTC.

The chain links TRBV15 to TRBJ2-7; perhaps TRBD1 as D (5 bases). V shed 0 bases and J shed 1 base, with 13 bases lying between them. This CDR3 has 16 amino acids. Germline CDR1 LNHNV, CDR2 YYDKDF (reference sequence). CDR3 in DNA: TGTGCCACCAGCAGAGATTTGGCAGGGAAGTCCTACGAGCAGTACTTC. This encodes CATSRDLAGKSYEQYF.